This TCR beta chain was obtained from a study of pediatric ulcerative colitis. This CDR3 contains 15 residues. V was clipped by 2 bases and J by 3 bases; unmatched bases: 7. CDR1 is SEHNR and CDR2 is FQNEAQ in the germline V gene (reference sequence). Profiled with immunoSEQ multiplex PCR; TCRdb holds only in-frame clones, not every one. The sample holds tens of thousands of clones, roughly nine tenths seen once. The chain uses TRBV7-9 and TRBJ2-7, with 7 bases fitting TRBD1. The sequence came from a boy between 10 and 17 years old with severe ulcerative colitis. Specimen: blood. CDR3 amino acids: CASSLYDREIYEQYF. The DNA for the CDR3 is TGTGCCAGCAGCTTATACGACAGGGAGATCTACGAGCAGTACTTC.